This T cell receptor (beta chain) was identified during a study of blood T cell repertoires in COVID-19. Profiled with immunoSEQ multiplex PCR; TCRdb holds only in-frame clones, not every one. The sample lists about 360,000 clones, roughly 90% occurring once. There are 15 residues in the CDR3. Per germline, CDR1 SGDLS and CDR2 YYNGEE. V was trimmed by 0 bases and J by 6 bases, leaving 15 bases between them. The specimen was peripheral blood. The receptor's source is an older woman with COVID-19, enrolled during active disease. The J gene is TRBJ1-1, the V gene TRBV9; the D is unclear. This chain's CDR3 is CASSVVIQSNAEAFF. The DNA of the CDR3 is TGTGCCAGCAGCGTAGTCATACAGTCGAATGCTGAAGCTTTCTTT.